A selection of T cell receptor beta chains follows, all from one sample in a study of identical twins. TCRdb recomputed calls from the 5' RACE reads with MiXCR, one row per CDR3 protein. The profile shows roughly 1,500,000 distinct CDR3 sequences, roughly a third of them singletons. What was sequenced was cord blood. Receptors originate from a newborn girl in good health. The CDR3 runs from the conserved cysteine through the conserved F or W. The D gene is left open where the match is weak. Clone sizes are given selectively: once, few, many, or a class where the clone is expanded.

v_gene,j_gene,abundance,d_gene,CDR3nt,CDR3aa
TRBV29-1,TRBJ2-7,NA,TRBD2,TGCAGCGTTGAGGCGGGAGCCGCCTACGAGCAGTACTTC,CSVEAGAAYEQYF
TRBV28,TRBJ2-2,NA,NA,TGTGCCAGCAGCCGGATGGCTGGGGAGCTGTTTTTT,CASSRMAGELFF
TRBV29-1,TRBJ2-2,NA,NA,TGCAGCGTTTGTAAGGATCCGAACACCGGGGAGCTGTTTTTT,CSVCKDPNTGELFF
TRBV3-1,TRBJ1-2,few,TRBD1,TGTGCCAGCAGCCACGACAGGGGCAGTGGCTACACCTTC,CASSHDRGSGYTF
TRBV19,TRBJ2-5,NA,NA,TGTGCCAGTAGTATAGGTACGTGGCGACAAGAGACCCAGTACTTC,CASSIGTWRQETQYF
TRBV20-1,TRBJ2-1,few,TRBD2,TGCAGTGCTAGAGTGGCGGCGGGAGGTTGGGATGAGCAGTTCTTC,CSARVAAGGWDEQFF
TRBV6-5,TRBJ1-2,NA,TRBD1,TGTGCCAGCAGTTACTCGAAGGGACAGCTAAACTATGGCTACACCTTC,CASSYSKGQLNYGYTF
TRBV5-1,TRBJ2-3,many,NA,TGCGCCAGCAGCTTCAACCTCAACACAGATACGCAGTATTTT,CASSFNLNTDTQYF
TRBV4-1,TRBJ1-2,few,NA,TGCGCCAGCAGCCAAGTTATTCTCAGGCGCTCCAACTATGGCTACACCTTC,CASSQVILRRSNYGYTF
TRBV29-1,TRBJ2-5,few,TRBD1,TGCAGCGCCAAGGGGGCTAACCAAGAGACCCAGTACTTC,CSAKGANQETQYF
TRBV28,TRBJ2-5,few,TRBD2,TGTGCCAGCAGTTTAGGGGGAGGGCATTCCCAAGAGACCCAGTACTTC,CASSLGGGHSQETQYF
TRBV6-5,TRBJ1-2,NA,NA,TGTGCCACCAGCGGGGACTATGGCTACACCTTC,CATSGDYGYTF
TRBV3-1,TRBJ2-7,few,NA,TGTGCCAGCAGCCCGTTATTTACTAGCTACGAGCAGTACTTC,CASSPLFTSYEQYF
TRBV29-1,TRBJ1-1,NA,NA,TGCAGCGTCGCAAGACAGGCCTACACTGAAGCTTTCTTT,CSVARQAYTEAFF